This T cell receptor beta chain comes out of a study of blood T cells in healthy people across ages. Notes on the study in general: Age showed a roughly linear inverse relationship with TCR beta diversity per million T cells. Across samples, TCR beta diversity tracked strongly with naive T cell percentage.

Isolated per sample were at least 7 million PBMCs. Total RNA extraction produced at least 6 micrograms (per sample) for the study. In its sample, this clonotype was seen many times. Its antigen is unknown. Next came a second PCR, run for about 7 to 12 cycles, which used a sample-barcoded 5' primer along with a J-beta primer mix. TCRdb recomputed calls from the 5' RACE reads with MiXCR, one row per CDR3 protein. The sample lists around 850,000 distinct CDR3 sequences; under 40% were seen once. V lost 6 bases and J lost 4; bases outside the gene matches: 9. This CDR3 is built from 15 residues. The sequence was obtained from a man aged 18 to 29 in good health. This rearrangement joins TRBV12-3 or TRBV12-4 to TRBJ2-3, with 8 bases matching TRBD2. Sequenced: blood. The CDR3 DNA follows: TGTGCCAGCAGCCCGGGGGGGAGGGACCCAGATACGCAGTATTTT. Translation gives CASSPGGRDPDTQYF.